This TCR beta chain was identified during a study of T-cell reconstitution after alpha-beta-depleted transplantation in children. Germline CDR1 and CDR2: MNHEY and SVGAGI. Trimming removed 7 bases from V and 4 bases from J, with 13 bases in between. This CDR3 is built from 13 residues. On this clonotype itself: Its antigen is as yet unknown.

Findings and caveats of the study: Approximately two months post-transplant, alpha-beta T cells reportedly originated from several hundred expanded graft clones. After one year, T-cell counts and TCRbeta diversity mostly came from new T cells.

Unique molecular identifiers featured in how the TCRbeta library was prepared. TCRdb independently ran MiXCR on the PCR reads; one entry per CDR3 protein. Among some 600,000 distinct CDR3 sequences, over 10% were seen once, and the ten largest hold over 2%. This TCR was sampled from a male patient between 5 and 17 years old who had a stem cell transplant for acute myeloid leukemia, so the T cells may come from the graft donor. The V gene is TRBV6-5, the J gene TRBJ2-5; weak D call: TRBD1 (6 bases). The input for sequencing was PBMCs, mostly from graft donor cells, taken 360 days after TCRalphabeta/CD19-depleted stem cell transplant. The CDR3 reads CASTTGIGETQYF. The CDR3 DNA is TGTGCCAGCACCACAGGGATAGGAGAGACCCAGTACTTC.